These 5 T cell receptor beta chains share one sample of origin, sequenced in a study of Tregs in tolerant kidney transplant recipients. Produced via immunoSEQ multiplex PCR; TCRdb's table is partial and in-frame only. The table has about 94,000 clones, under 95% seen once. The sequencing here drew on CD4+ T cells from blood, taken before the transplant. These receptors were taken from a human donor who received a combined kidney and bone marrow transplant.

CDR3 coding DNA: TGCAGCGTGGACACTAGCGGGAGGATTAGCACAGATACGCAGTATTTT. The encoded protein is CSVDTSGRISTDTQYF. V and J are TRBV29-1 and TRBJ2-3, with TRBD2 matching over 12 bases. The CDR3 consists of 16 residues. V lost 6 bases and J lost 0; bases outside the gene matches: 7. From germline, CDR1 is SQVTM and CDR2 ANQGSEA.

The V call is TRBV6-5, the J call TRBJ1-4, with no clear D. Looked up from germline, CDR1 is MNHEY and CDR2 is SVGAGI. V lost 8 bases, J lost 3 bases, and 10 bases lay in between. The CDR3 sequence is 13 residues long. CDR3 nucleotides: TGTGCCAGCGGCTGGGCCCCTAATGAAAAACTGTTTTTT. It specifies CASGWAPNEKLFF.

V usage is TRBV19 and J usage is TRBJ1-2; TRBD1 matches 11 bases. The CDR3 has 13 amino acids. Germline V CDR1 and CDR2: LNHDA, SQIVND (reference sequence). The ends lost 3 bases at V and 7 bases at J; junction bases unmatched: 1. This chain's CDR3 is CASSMGQGGGYTF. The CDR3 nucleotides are TGTGCCAGTAGTATGGGACAGGGGGGTGGCTACACCTTC.

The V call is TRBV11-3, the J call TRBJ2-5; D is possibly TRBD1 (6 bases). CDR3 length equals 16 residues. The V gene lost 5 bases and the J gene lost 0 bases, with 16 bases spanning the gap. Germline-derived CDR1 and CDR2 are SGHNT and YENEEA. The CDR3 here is CASSRRGHPYQETQYF. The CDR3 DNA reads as TGTGCCAGCAGCAGACGGGGACACCCGTACCAAGAGACCCAGTACTTC.

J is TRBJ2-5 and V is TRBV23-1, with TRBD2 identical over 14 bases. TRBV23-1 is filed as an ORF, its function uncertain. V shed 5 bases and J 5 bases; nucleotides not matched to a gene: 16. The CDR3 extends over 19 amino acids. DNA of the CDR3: TGCGCCAGCAGTTGGCGGAACCGGGGACTAGCGGGAGACACGGAGACCCAGTACTTC. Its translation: CASSWRNRGLAGDTETQYF.